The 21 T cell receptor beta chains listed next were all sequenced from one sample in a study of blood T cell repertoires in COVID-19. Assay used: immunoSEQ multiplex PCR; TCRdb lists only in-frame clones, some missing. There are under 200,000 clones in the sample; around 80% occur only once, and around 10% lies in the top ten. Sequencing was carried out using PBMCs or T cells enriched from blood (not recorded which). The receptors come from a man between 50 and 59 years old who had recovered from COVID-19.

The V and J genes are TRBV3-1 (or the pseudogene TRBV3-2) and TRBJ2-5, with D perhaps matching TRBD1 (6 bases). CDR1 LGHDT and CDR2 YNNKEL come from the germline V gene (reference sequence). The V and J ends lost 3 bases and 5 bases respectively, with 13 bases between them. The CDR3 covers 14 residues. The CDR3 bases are TGTGCCAGCAGCCAGGGGGCACAGGGCGAGACCCAGTACTTC. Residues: CASSQGAQGETQYF.

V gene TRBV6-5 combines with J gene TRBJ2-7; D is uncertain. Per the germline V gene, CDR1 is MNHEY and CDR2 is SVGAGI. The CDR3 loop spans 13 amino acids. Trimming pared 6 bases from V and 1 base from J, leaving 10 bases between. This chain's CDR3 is CASSSGISYEQYF. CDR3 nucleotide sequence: TGTGCCAGCAGCTCAGGTATTTCCTACGAGCAGTACTTC.

Written as DNA, the CDR3 is TGTGCCAGCAGCCGCGAAAGGAGCGGGGGAGACCCGGGGACCCAGTACTTC. It codes for CASSRERSGGDPGTQYF. The chain links TRBV3-1 (or the pseudogene TRBV3-2) to TRBJ2-5; 8 bases are a match to TRBD2. Germline loops: CDR1 LGHDT, CDR2 YNNKEL (reference sequence). The trim removed 4 bases at V and 7 bases at J, leaving 17 bases unmatched. The CDR3 runs 17 residues.

The CDR3 spells CASSLAVRGLTGELFF. The CDR3 nucleotides read TGTGCCAGCAGCTTAGCTGTCAGGGGGCTAACCGGGGAGCTGTTTTTT. This chain connects TRBV7-2 to TRBJ2-2, with 8 bases fitting TRBD1. With V trimmed by 0 bases and J by 5 bases, 5 bases remained unmatched. This CDR3 spans 16 amino acids. Germline V lookup: CDR1 SGHTA, CDR2 FQGNSA.

As DNA, the CDR3 is TGTGCCAGCAGCCAGAAGACAGGGTCACCCCTCCACTTT. The encoded protein is CASSQKTGSPLHF. The V gene is TRBV3-1 (or the pseudogene TRBV3-2), the J gene TRBJ1-6; 7 bases are shared with TRBD1. From germline, CDR1 is LGHDT and CDR2 YNNKEL (reference sequence). The CDR3 is made up of 13 amino acids. Unmatched junction bases numbered 3, after V lost 3 bases and J lost 10 bases.

DNA of the CDR3: TGTGCCAGCAGCGTTCTCTACGAGCAGTACTTC. The encoded protein is CASSVLYEQYF. This rearrangement joins TRBV5-8 to TRBJ2-7, with D unclear. This CDR3 has 11 residues. V lost 4 bases to trimming and J lost 3 bases, with 5 bases between them. Germline CDR1 and CDR2: SGHTS and YDEGEE.

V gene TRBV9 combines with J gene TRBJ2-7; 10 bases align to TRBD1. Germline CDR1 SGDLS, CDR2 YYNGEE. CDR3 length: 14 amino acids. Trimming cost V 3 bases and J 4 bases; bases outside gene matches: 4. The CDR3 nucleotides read TGTGCCAGCAGCGGACAGGGGGCCGGGTACGAGCAGTACTTC. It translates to CASSGQGAGYEQYF.

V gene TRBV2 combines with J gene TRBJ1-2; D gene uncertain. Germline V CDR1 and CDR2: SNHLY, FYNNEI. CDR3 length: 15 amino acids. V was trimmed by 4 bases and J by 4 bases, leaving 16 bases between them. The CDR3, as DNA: TGTGCCAGCAGTGCGGACGTGGAGGGATTCTATGGCTACACCTTC. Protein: CASSADVEGFYGYTF.

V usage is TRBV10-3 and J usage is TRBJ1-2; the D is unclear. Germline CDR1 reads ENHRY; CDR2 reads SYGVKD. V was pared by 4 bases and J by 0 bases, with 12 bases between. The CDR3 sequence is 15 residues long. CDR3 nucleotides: TGTGCCATCAGTGGAACGGGAGGAACTAACTATGGCTACACCTTC. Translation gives CAISGTGGTNYGYTF.

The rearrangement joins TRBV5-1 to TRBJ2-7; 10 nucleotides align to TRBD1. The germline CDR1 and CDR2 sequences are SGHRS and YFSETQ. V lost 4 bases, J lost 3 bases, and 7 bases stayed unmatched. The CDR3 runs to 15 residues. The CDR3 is CASSDSGTGVYEQYF. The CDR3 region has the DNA TGCGCCAGCAGCGATTCCGGGACAGGGGTCTACGAGCAGTACTTC.

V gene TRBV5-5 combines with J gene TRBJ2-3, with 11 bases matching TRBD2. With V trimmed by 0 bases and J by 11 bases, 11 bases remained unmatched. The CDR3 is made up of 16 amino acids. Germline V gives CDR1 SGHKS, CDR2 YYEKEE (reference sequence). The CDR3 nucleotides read TGTGCCAGCAGCTTGGCCCCGGGTAGCGGGAGGGCAGGGCAGTATTTT. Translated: CASSLAPGSGRAGQYF.

CDR3: CASRGDRGYEQYF. CDR3 nucleotide sequence: TGCGCCAGCAGGGGGGACAGGGGCTACGAGCAGTACTTC. The chain recombines TRBV10-2 with TRBJ2-7; TRBD1 agrees at 10 bases. Trimming took 6 bases from V and 3 from J; bases not matched to a gene: 2. Germline V gene sequence: CDR1 WSHSY, CDR2 SAAADI. The CDR3 spans 13 residues.

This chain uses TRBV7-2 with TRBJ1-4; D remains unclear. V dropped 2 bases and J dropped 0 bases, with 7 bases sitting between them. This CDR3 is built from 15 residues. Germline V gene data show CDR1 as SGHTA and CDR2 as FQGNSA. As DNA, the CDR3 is TGTGCCAGCAGCTTATCCCTTGCAACTAATGAAAAACTGTTTTTT. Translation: CASSLSLATNEKLFF.

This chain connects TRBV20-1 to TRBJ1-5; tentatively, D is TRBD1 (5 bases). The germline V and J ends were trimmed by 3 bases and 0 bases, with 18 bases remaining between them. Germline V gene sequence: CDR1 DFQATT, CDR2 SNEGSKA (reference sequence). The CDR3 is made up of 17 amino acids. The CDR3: CSASSSPGPYSNQPQHF. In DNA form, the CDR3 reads TGCAGTGCTAGTAGTTCGCCAGGGCCCTATAGCAATCAGCCCCAGCATTTT.

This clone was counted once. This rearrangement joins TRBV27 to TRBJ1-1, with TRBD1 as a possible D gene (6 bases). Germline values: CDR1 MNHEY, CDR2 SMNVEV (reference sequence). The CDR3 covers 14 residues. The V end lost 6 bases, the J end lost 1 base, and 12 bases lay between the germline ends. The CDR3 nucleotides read TGTGCCAGCAGCTTAATGACAGGGAACACTGAAGCTTTCTTT. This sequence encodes CASSLMTGNTEAFF.

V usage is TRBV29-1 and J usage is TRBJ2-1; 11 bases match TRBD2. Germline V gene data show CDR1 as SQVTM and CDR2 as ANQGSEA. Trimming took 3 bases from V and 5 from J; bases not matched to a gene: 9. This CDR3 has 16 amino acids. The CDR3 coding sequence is TGCAGCGTTGATAGCCCTAGCGGGAGGTCCGACAATGAGCAGTTCTTC. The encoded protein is CSVDSPSGRSDNEQFF.

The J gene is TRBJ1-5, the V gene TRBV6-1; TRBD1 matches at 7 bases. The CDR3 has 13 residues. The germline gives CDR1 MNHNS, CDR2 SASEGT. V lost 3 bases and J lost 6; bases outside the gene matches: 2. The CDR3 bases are TGTGCCAGCAGTGAGGCAGGGGGTCAGCCCCAGCATTTT. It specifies CASSEAGGQPQHF.

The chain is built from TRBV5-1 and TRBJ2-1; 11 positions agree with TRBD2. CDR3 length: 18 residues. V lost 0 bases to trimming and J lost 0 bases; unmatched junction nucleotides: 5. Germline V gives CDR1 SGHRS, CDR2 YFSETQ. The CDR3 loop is CASSLGLAGYRSYNEQFF. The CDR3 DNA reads TGCGCCAGCAGCTTGGGACTAGCGGGGTACCGCTCCTACAATGAGCAGTTCTTC.

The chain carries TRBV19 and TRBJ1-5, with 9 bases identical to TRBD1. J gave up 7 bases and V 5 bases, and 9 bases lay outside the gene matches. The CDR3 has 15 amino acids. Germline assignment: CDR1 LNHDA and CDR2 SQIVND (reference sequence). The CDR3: CASSVLPGTGQPQHF. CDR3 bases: TGTGCCAGTAGTGTCCTACCCGGGACAGGGCAGCCCCAGCATTTT.

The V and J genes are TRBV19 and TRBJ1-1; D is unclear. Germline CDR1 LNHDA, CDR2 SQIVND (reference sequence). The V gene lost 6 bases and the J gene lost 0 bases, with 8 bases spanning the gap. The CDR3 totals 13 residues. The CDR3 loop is CASRSPMNTEAFF. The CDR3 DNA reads TGTGCCAGTAGGTCGCCTATGAACACTGAAGCTTTCTTT.

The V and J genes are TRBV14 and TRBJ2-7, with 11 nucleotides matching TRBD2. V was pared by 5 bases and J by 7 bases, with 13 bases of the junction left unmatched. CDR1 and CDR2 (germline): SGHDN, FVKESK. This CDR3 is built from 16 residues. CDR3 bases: TGTGCCAGCAGCTCCCCCCCGAGGGCTAGCGGGAGGGAGCAGTACTTC. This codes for CASSSPPRASGREQYF.